These 32 T cell receptor beta chains were sequenced from one sample in a study of beta chain features in type 1 diabetes. Whole-study results and caveats: Shorter TCRB CDR3s, moderately but significantly so, marked every one of the four CD4+ subsets in Type 1 diabetes patients.

The sequenced template was cDNA made from the entire isolated RNA. Generated by immunoSEQ multiplex PCR, the TCRdb table keeps only in-frame clones and is missing some. Of more than 100,000 clones listed, 7% to 10% were seen once; the top ten hold 0.7% to 0.85%. These receptors have no identified antigens. Sequencing used central memory CD4+ T cells from blood. The source is a man younger than 45 with type 1 diabetes.

CDR3 residues: CASSQGPNTEAFF. DNA for the CDR3: TGTGCCAGCAGTCAGGGCCCGAACACTGAAGCTTTCTTT. This rearrangement joins TRBV9 to TRBJ1-1, with D possibly being TRBD1 (5 bases). The V gene lost 5 bases and the J gene lost 1 base, with 9 bases spanning the gap. Germline values: CDR1 SGDLS, CDR2 YYNGEE. The CDR3 runs 13 residues. Complete variable domain (other parts from reference TRBV9 and TRBJ1-1): DSGVTQTPKHLITATGQRVTLRCSPRSGDLSVYWYQQSLDQGLQFLIQYYNGEERAKGNILERFSAQQFPDLHSELNLSSLELGDSALYFCASSQGPNTEAFFGQGTRLTVV.

The chain couples TRBV7-3 to TRBJ1-1; D possibly corresponds to TRBD1 (5 bases). CDR1 and CDR2 from the germline V gene are SGHTA and FQGTGA. The V and J ends lost 2 bases and 1 base respectively, with 5 bases between them. The CDR3 is made up of 13 amino acids. CDR3 sequence reads: CASSLGANTEAFF. CDR3 in DNA: TGTGCCAGCAGCTTAGGGGCGAACACTGAAGCTTTCTTT.

This chain joins TRBV29-1 and TRBJ2-2; 7 positions agree with TRBD2. Looked up from germline, CDR1 is SQVTM and CDR2 is ANQGSEA. With 7 bases clipped from V and 4 bases from J, the junction kept 9 bases outside the gene matches. This CDR3 spans 14 amino acids. The chain's CDR3 is CSARRGGRTGELFF. DNA for the CDR3: TGCAGCGCCCGCCGCGGGGGACGCACCGGGGAGCTGTTTTTT.

This clone was found a few times. The chain combines TRBV10-3 with TRBJ2-7; 7 nucleotides agree with TRBD1. Trimming took 6 bases from V and 0 from J; bases not matched to a gene: 11. Germline V lookup: CDR1 ENHRY, CDR2 SYGVKD. The CDR3 contains 16 residues. The CDR3 reads CAIRQAVGQTSYEQYF. The CDR3 coding sequence is TGTGCCATCAGGCAGGCTGTGGGACAGACCTCCTACGAGCAGTACTTC.

The rearrangement joins TRBV30 to TRBJ1-3, with TRBD1 as a possible D gene (5 bases). Germline V lookup: CDR1 GTSNPN, CDR2 SVGIG (reference sequence). V was shortened by 2 bases and J by 3 bases, with 17 bases between the two germline ends. The CDR3 has 16 amino acids. The CDR3 coding sequence is TGTGCCTGGAGTAAACGACGGACACTGCTTGGAAACACCATATATTTT. This codes for CAWSKRRTLLGNTIYF.

This clone showed up just a few times. The V and J genes are TRBV6-5 and TRBJ2-1; D not resolved. Trimming removed 5 bases at V and 6 bases at J, with 5 bases between. There are 11 residues in the CDR3. The germline gives CDR1 MNHEY, CDR2 SVGAGI. CDR3 coding DNA: TGTGCCAGCAGTCCTTCCAATGAGCAGTTCTTC. Translating it yields CASSPSNEQFF.

The chain recombines TRBV30 with TRBJ2-1, with TRBD1 as a possible D gene (6 bases). V lost 3 bases and J lost 13, with 13 bases in between. This CDR3 is built from 11 residues. Looked up from germline, CDR1 is GTSNPN and CDR2 is SVGIG (reference sequence). CDR3 region: CAWRTGGPQFF. DNA of the CDR3: TGTGCCTGGAGGACAGGCGGCCCACAGTTCTTC.

The chain joins TRBV13 to TRBJ2-4; possibly TRBD1 for D (6 bases). Looked up from germline, CDR1 is PRHDT and CDR2 is FYEKMQ (reference sequence). This CDR3 contains 15 residues. V was trimmed by 0 bases and J by 7 bases, leaving 13 bases between them. The CDR3, as DNA: TGTGCCAGCAGCTTAGGCCTTACAGGGCTCAACATTCAGTACTTC. Amino acid sequence: CASSLGLTGLNIQYF.

J is TRBJ2-5 and V is TRBV7-2, with 12 nucleotides matching TRBD2. The CDR3 has 15 residues. The V segment lost 3 bases and the J segment 5 bases; nucleotides outside the gene matches: 4. Germline V gene data show CDR1 as SGHTA and CDR2 as FQGNSA. The CDR3 DNA reads TGTGCCAGCAGCTTCGGACTAGCGGGGAGGGAGACCCAGTACTTC. This gives the protein CASSFGLAGRETQYF.

This chain uses TRBV4-2 with TRBJ1-2; the D gene is possibly TRBD1 (5 bases). The germline CDR1 and CDR2 sequences are LGHNA and YNFKEQ. V lost 4 bases to trimming and J lost 1 base, with 16 bases between them. The CDR3 runs 16 residues. CDR3 in amino acids: CASSRPGRGNNYGYTF. For the CDR3, the DNA is TGTGCCAGCAGCCGTCCTGGTAGGGGCAATAACTATGGCTACACCTTC.

The chain is built from TRBV27 and TRBJ1-6, with D perhaps matching TRBD1 (6 bases). This CDR3 is 16 amino acids long. CDR1 and CDR2 (germline): MNHEY, SMNVEV (reference sequence). Trimming cost V 2 bases and J 10 bases, with 18 bases left between them. The CDR3 here is CASSLMGGGRESPLHF. CDR3 bases: TGTGCCAGCAGTTTAATGGGGGGGGGCAGGGAATCACCCCTCCACTTT.

This clone appeared a few times. The gene calls are TRBV5-6 and TRBJ2-5, with 9 bases fitting TRBD2. Losses at the gene ends were 1 base for V and 5 bases for J; bases not matched to a gene: 6. Germline loops: CDR1 SGHDT, CDR2 YYEEEE. The CDR3 runs 15 residues. Here the CDR3 reads CASSLRLAGSETQYF. The CDR3 region has the DNA TGTGCCAGCAGCTTGAGGCTAGCGGGGTCTGAGACCCAGTACTTC.

This clone was counted between two and nine times. The chain joins TRBV14 to TRBJ2-1; D is perhaps TRBD2 (7 bases). The CDR3 extends over 17 amino acids. CDR1 SGHDN and CDR2 FVKESK come from the germline V gene. V was cut by 0 bases and J by 5 bases, with 17 bases left in between. CDR3 protein: CASSQDPSGGPHNEQFF. DNA for the CDR3: TGTGCCAGCAGCCAAGATCCGTCGGGGGGCCCCCACAATGAGCAGTTCTTC.

This chain joins TRBV5-8 and TRBJ1-1; the D gene is possibly TRBD1 (6 bases). The CDR3 totals 14 residues. V shed 0 bases and J shed 1 base, with 7 bases lying between them. Germline CDR1 and CDR2: SGHTS and YDEGEE. Here the CDR3 reads CASSLVRGNTEAFF. The CDR3 DNA follows: TGTGCCAGCAGCTTGGTCAGGGGGAACACTGAAGCTTTCTTT.

The V gene is TRBV11-1, the J gene TRBJ1-4, with TRBD1 matching over 7 bases. Unmatched junction bases numbered 10, after V lost 5 bases and J lost 7 bases. The length of the CDR3 is 15 residues. Germline CDR1 SGHAT, CDR2 FQDESV (reference sequence). This CDR3 reads CASSAIGTASEKLFF. In DNA, the CDR3 is TGTGCCAGCAGCGCAATCGGGACAGCCAGTGAAAAACTGTTTTTT.

In its sample, this clone was seen a few times. The V gene is TRBV5-4, the J gene TRBJ2-2, with 9 bases aligning to TRBD1. CDR1 is SGHNT and CDR2 is YYREEE in the germline V gene (reference sequence). V trimming: 7 bases; J trimming: 4 bases; junction bases outside the gene matches: 11. The CDR3 has 16 amino acids. The CDR3 spells CASSPSGTGRTGELFF. The CDR3 DNA follows: TGTGCCAGCTCACCCTCCGGGACAGGGCGCACCGGGGAGCTGTTTTTT.

The chain is built from TRBV7-9 and TRBJ1-5; no clear D gene. Per germline, CDR1 SEHNR and CDR2 FQNEAQ (reference sequence). The length of the CDR3 is 15 residues. The V end was cut by 10 bases, the J end by 0 bases, with 16 bases between. The DNA of the CDR3 is TGTGCCACCCAAAACGGGGAATATAGCAATCAGCCCCAGCATTTT. Translated: CATQNGEYSNQPQHF. Together with reference TRBV7-9 and TRBJ1-5, the CDR3 gives the full variable domain: DTGVSQNPRHKITKRGQNVTFRCDPISEHNRLYWYRQTLGQGPEFLTYFQNEAQLEKSRLLSDRFSAERPKGSFSTLEIQRTEQGDSAMYLCATQNGEYSNQPQHFGDGTRLSIL.

This clone has only a few counts. The chain couples TRBV10-3 to TRBJ1-6; 9 nucleotides agree with TRBD1. Germline CDR1 is ENHRY and CDR2 is SYGVKD. The CDR3 has 13 amino acids. Germline trimming cut 4 bases from V and 13 bases from J; bases unmatched to any gene: 5. In DNA form, the CDR3 reads TGTGCCATCAGTGGGGGACAGGGAGACCCCCTCCACTTT. This sequence encodes CAISGGQGDPLHF.

In this sample, this clone turned up a few times. J is TRBJ2-7 and V is TRBV19; 9 bases agree with TRBD1. Looked up from germline, CDR1 is LNHDA and CDR2 is SQIVND (reference sequence). The V segment lost 4 bases and the J segment 3 bases; nucleotides outside the gene matches: 4. The CDR3 length is 14 residues. The chain's CDR3 is CASSRGDRVYEQYF. The CDR3 DNA reads as TGTGCCAGTAGTAGAGGGGACAGGGTCTACGAGCAGTACTTC.

In its sample, this clone was seen a few times. V usage is TRBV5-1 and J usage is TRBJ2-6; D uncertain. The V and J ends lost 0 bases and 4 bases respectively, with 8 bases between them. This CDR3 has 15 residues. Germline CDR1 is SGHRS and CDR2 is YFSETQ. This chain's CDR3 is CASSLGVAGANVLTF. The CDR3 coding sequence is TGCGCCAGCAGCTTGGGGGTAGCCGGGGCCAACGTCCTGACTTTC.

The chain links TRBV2 to TRBJ2-5, with 7 nucleotides matching TRBD1. The CDR3 totals 15 residues. In germline, CDR1 is SNHLY, CDR2 FYNNEI. The V and J ends lost 6 bases and 5 bases, in that order; junction bases with no gene match: 12. CDR3 DNA: TGTGCCAGCAGGCGAGGTCCAGGGGGTACGGAGACCCAGTACTTC. Amino acids: CASRRGPGGTETQYF.

The chain links TRBV5-1 to TRBJ1-4; the D gene is possibly TRBD1 (5 bases). Germline CDR1 is SGHRS and CDR2 is YFSETQ. Between the trimmed V and J ends, which lost 1 base and 6 bases, there was a span of 10 bases. This CDR3 is 14 amino acids long. CDR3 DNA sequence: TGCGCCAGCAGCTTGCAGGGTTTGGATGAAAAACTGTTTTTT. Amino acids: CASSLQGLDEKLFF.

J is TRBJ1-2 and V is TRBV7-9; D unresolved. The CDR3 has 14 residues. V was pared by 1 base and J by 8 bases, with 14 bases between. The germline gives CDR1 SEHNR, CDR2 FQNEAQ (reference sequence). CDR3 nucleotide sequence: TGTGCCAGCAGCTTAGATAGCAGTCTGGAGGGCTACACCTTC. It encodes CASSLDSSLEGYTF.

This sequence joins TRBV6-5 and TRBJ2-3; weak D call: TRBD2 (6 bases). The germline V gene encodes CDR1 MNHEY and CDR2 SVGAGI. The CDR3 has 15 residues. V was trimmed by 3 bases and J by 4 bases, leaving 14 bases between them. The CDR3 protein is CASSYSPGGADTQYF. CDR3 nucleotide sequence: TGTGCCAGCAGTTATAGTCCAGGAGGGGCAGATACGCAGTATTTT.

V usage is TRBV5-1 and J usage is TRBJ1-4, with 8 bases matching TRBD1. Germline CDR1 and CDR2: SGHRS and YFSETQ. The CDR3 is 14 amino acids. Trimming took 4 bases from V and 7 from J; bases not matched to a gene: 6. The CDR3 loop is CASSQGTGGEKLFF. The CDR3 DNA reads TGCGCCAGCAGCCAGGGGACAGGAGGTGAAAAACTGTTTTTT.

This clone turned up a few times. This sequence joins TRBV7-9 and TRBJ1-1; 9 nucleotides match TRBD1. The CDR3 sequence is 16 residues long. V was pared by 3 bases and J by 9 bases, with 14 bases of the junction left unmatched. The germline V gene encodes CDR1 SEHNR and CDR2 FQNEAQ (reference sequence). Here the CDR3 DNA reads TGTGCCAGCAGCTTCGCCTCCGGGACAGGGCGGACAAAAGCTTTCTTT. It encodes CASSFASGTGRTKAFF. The whole variable domain, filled in from reference TRBV7-9 and TRBJ1-1, reads DTGVSQNPRHKITKRGQNVTFRCDPISEHNRLYWYRQTLGQGPEFLTYFQNEAQLEKSRLLSDRFSAERPKGSFSTLEIQRTEQGDSAMYLCASSFASGTGRTKAFFGQGTRLTVV.

This clone has just a few counts. V gene TRBV7-2 combines with J gene TRBJ2-5, with D tentatively TRBD2 (5 bases). CDR1 is SGHTA, CDR2 FQGNSA, per germline. V was shortened by 5 bases and J by 5 bases, with 12 bases between the two germline ends. CDR3 length: 13 residues. Here the CDR3 reads CASSRGSLETQYF. CDR3 sequence (DNA): TGTGCCAGCAGCCGTGGGAGCCTCGAGACCCAGTACTTC.

V usage is TRBV6-5 and J usage is TRBJ2-5, with D possibly matching TRBD1 (6 bases). This CDR3 region has 15 residues. With 4 bases removed from V and 1 base from J, the gap between germline ends came to 13 bases. The germline V gene encodes CDR1 MNHEY and CDR2 SVGAGI. The CDR3 DNA sequence: TGTGCCAGCAGTTCCGTCGGACAGACCCAAGAGACCCAGTACTTC. Protein product: CASSSVGQTQETQYF.

The chain employs TRBV5-1 and TRBJ1-4; 8 nucleotides align to TRBD1. Germline V gene sequence: CDR1 SGHRS, CDR2 YFSETQ. V dropped 4 bases and J dropped 4; count of bases not matched to a gene: 6. The CDR3 sequence is 15 residues long. CDR3: CASSVQGGNNEKLFF. CDR3 DNA: TGCGCCAGCAGCGTACAGGGGGGGAATAATGAAAAACTGTTTTTT. Full variable domain (remainder filled in from reference TRBV5-1 and TRBJ1-4): KAGVTQTPRYLIKTRGQQVTLSCSPISGHRSVSWYQQTPGQGLQFLFEYFSETQRNKGNFPGRFSGRQFSNSRSEMNVSTLELGDSALYLCASSVQGGNNEKLFFGSGTQLSVL.

This clone was picked up a small number of times. The V gene is TRBV6-5, the J gene TRBJ2-7, with TRBD1 as a possible D gene (6 bases). In germline, CDR1 is MNHEY, CDR2 SVGAGI. This CDR3 contains 15 residues. The ends were cut back, 8 bases at V and 5 bases at J, with 22 bases in the middle. CDR3 in DNA: TGTGCCAGCCGTTCTTCCGGGACACATCCCAACGAGCAGTACTTC. Translation gives CASRSSGTHPNEQYF.

The CDR3 DNA reads as TGTGCCAGCAGCACCACAGGGGGCTACGAGCAGTACTTC. The encoded protein is CASSTTGGYEQYF. The gene calls are TRBV28 and TRBJ2-7, with TRBD1 identical over 8 bases. This CDR3 comprises 13 residues. CDR1 and CDR2 (germline): MDHEN, SYDVKM. With 6 bases clipped from V and 3 bases from J, the junction kept 4 bases outside the gene matches.

This clone was counted between two and nine times. This chain links TRBV11-2 with TRBJ2-7, with 8 bases lining up with TRBD1. CDR3 length equals 16 residues. After removal of 4 bases from V and 5 bases from J, the junction contained 13 bases not matched to a gene. Germline V CDR1 and CDR2: SGHAT, FQNNGV. CDR3 DNA: TGTGCCAGCAGCTACGACGCAAGGACAGGGCTGCACGAGCAGTACTTC. Protein: CASSYDARTGLHEQYF.